The 25 T cell receptor beta chains given below trace back to one sample, sequenced in a study of vaccination effects on CD4 cells after COVID-19. These TCRs are of unknown antigen specificity. Assay used: immunoSEQ multiplex PCR; TCRdb lists only in-frame clones, some missing. This table has roughly 23,000 clones, roughly 80% appearing once. ViraFEST assay sequencing came after antigen-specific CD4+ T cells were expanded with viral peptide pools. After more than 9 days in culture, the CD4+ T cells were isolated. All participants had two doses of either the BNT162b2 or mRNA-1273 vaccine. Specimen: CD4+ T cells from PBMCs cultured with HCoV-NL63 spike peptides, collected after COVID-19 vaccination. The receptor set was obtained from a human donor who received a COVID-19 vaccine.

This clone was seen once. The chain employs TRBV7-2 and TRBJ1-3, with unresolved D. The V end was cut by 1 base, the J end by 4 bases, with 5 bases between. Germline V gene data show CDR1 as SGHTA and CDR2 as FQGNSA. The CDR3 has 13 residues. The chain's CDR3 is CASSLVTGNTIYF. The CDR3 region has the DNA TGTGCCAGCAGCTTAGTGACCGGAAACACCATATATTTT.

This clone is termed large. The chain employs TRBV4-3 and TRBJ2-3, with 8 nucleotides matching TRBD1. This CDR3 has 20 amino acids. With 4 bases clipped from V and 1 base from J, the junction kept 19 bases outside the gene matches. In germline, CDR1 is LGHNA, CDR2 YSLEER. The CDR3 DNA reads TGCGCCAGCAGCCGAGACTTAACCGTCAGGGGGCGCAGCGGCACAGATACGCAGTATTTT. This gives the protein CASSRDLTVRGRSGTDTQYF.

This chain links TRBV15 with TRBJ1-4; no reliable D call. CDR1 and CDR2 (germline): LNHNV, YYDKDF (reference sequence). This CDR3 spans 14 amino acids. V lost 0 bases to trimming and J lost 10 bases, with 12 bases between them. The CDR3: CATSRDSKAGKLFF. The CDR3 nucleotides read TGTGCCACCAGCAGAGATTCTAAGGCGGGAAAACTGTTTTTT.

The chain recombines TRBV3-1 (or the pseudogene TRBV3-2) with TRBJ1-2; possibly TRBD1 for D (6 bases). This CDR3 has 16 amino acids. Germline-derived CDR1 and CDR2 are LGHDT and YNNKEL (reference sequence). Trimming cost V 4 bases and J 8 bases, with 23 bases left between them. Written as DNA, the CDR3 is TGTGCCAGCAGCCCCGGAACAGGGATATTGGGACGCGGCTACACCTTC. This translates into CASSPGTGILGRGYTF.

This chain uses TRBV2 with TRBJ2-3; D unresolved. V was cut by 6 bases and J by 2 bases, with 9 bases left in between. Germline loops: CDR1 SNHLY, CDR2 FYNNEI. This CDR3 has 13 residues. The CDR3 loop reads CASRLRVTDTQYF. DNA of the CDR3: TGTGCCAGCAGGCTAAGGGTCACAGATACGCAGTATTTT.

The chain employs TRBV3-1 (or the pseudogene TRBV3-2) and TRBJ1-3; TRBD1 matches 8 bases. V was pared by 3 bases and J by 0 bases, with 4 bases of the junction left unmatched. This CDR3 spans 16 amino acids. Germline CDR1 LGHDT, CDR2 YNNKEL (reference sequence). The CDR3 spells CASSHATGGSGNTIYF. In nucleotides, the CDR3 is TGTGCCAGCAGCCACGCCACAGGGGGCTCTGGAAACACCATATATTTT.

This clone was seen a single time. The chain combines TRBV18 with TRBJ1-1, with 8 positions matching TRBD1. CDR1 is KGHSH and CDR2 is LQKENI in the germline V gene. The ends lost 2 bases at V and 5 bases at J; junction bases unmatched: 7. This CDR3 contains 15 residues. This CDR3 is CASSPDQGAGTEAFF. The CDR3 coding sequence is TGTGCCAGCTCACCAGACCAGGGGGCCGGTACTGAAGCTTTCTTT.

CDR3 region: CASKRGPNLYQPQHF. CDR3 nucleotides: TGTGCCAGCAAGCGTGGACCGAATTTGTATCAGCCCCAGCATTTT. This chain joins TRBV6-5 and TRBJ1-5; D is unclear. V was shortened by 7 bases and J by 5 bases, with 18 bases between the two germline ends. The CDR3 contains 15 residues. Looked up from germline, CDR1 is MNHEY and CDR2 is SVGAGI.

V gene TRBV18 combines with J gene TRBJ2-7, with D tentatively TRBD2 (5 bases). The V gene's germline CDR1 is KGHSH and CDR2 LQKENI. V lost 1 base and J 6 bases, leaving 13 bases between the germline ends. CDR3 length equals 14 residues. In DNA, the CDR3 is TGTGCCAGCTCACCACAGGGAGCCCCGGGCGAGCAGTACTTC. This sequence encodes CASSPQGAPGEQYF. Full variable domain (outside the CDR3, taken from reference TRBV18 and TRBJ2-7): NAGVMQNPRHLVRRRGQEARLRCSPMKGHSHVYWYRQLPEEGLKFMVYLQKENIIDESGMPKERFSAEFPKEGPSILRIQQVVRGDSAAYFCASSPQGAPGEQYFGPGTRLTVT.

The chain joins TRBV4-3 to TRBJ2-3; 8 nucleotides agree with TRBD2. From germline, CDR1 is LGHNA and CDR2 YSLEER. There are 13 residues in the CDR3. J gave up 4 bases and V 6 bases, and 3 bases lay outside the gene matches. CDR3 amino acids: CASSPGGPDTQYF. CDR3 DNA: TGCGCCAGCAGTCCGGGGGGGCCAGATACGCAGTATTTT.

The V gene is TRBV9, the J gene TRBJ2-5; D gene ambiguous. V lost 0 bases to trimming and J lost 5 bases, with 14 bases between them. Germline V gene lookup returns CDR1 SGDLS and CDR2 YYNGEE. CDR3 size: 15 residues. CDR3 sequence: CASSVAPVDGETQYF. In DNA, the CDR3 is TGTGCCAGCAGCGTAGCTCCTGTAGATGGGGAGACCCAGTACTTC.

V usage is TRBV5-4 and J usage is TRBJ2-1; 10 nucleotides match TRBD2. V shed 1 base, J shed 6 bases, and the junction held 4 bases outside the gene matches. The V gene's germline CDR1 is SGHNT and CDR2 YYREEE (reference sequence). CDR3 size: 15 residues. The CDR3 protein is CASSLTSGIGNEQFF. CDR3 nucleotides: TGTGCCAGCAGCTTGACTAGCGGGATTGGCAATGAGCAGTTCTTC.

The chain has TRBV24-1 and TRBJ2-1, with D perhaps TRBD2 (5 bases). Looked up from germline, CDR1 is KGHDR and CDR2 is SFDVKD. Trimming stripped 5 bases from V and 10 bases from J, with 20 bases between. The CDR3 extends over 15 amino acids. CDR3 bases: TGTGCCACCAGTGGGACTGGATTGACAATGGGGGAGCAGTTCTTC. This gives the protein CATSGTGLTMGEQFF.

The rearrangement links TRBV13 to TRBJ2-3, with no clear D. The CDR3 length is 12 residues. V lost 5 bases to trimming and J lost 7 bases, with 10 bases between them. The germline V gene has CDR1 PRHDT and CDR2 FYEKMQ (reference sequence). This CDR3 reads CASSQMENTQYF. The CDR3 DNA sequence: TGTGCCAGCAGCCAAATGGAAAATACGCAGTATTTT.

This chain joins TRBV6-1 and TRBJ2-7, with D perhaps matching TRBD1 (6 bases). CDR1 and CDR2 (germline): MNHNS, SASEGT. Trimming left V 2 bases short and J 4 bases short, with 18 bases between. CDR3 length: 16 residues. The CDR3 loop reads CASSENRVAPGYEQYF. DNA of the CDR3: TGTGCCAGCAGTGAAAACAGGGTAGCTCCCGGGTACGAGCAGTACTTC.

The J gene is TRBJ1-2, the V gene TRBV7-6, with TRBD1 as a possible D gene (5 bases). V gave up 1 base and J gave up 0 bases, with 9 bases separating them. CDR3 length: 15 amino acids. Looked up from germline, CDR1 is SGHVS and CDR2 is FNYEAQ. The CDR3 reads CASSLGGQSNYGYTF. The CDR3 coding sequence is TGTGCCAGCAGCTTAGGGGGCCAGTCTAACTATGGCTACACCTTC.

The rearrangement uses TRBV5-4 and TRBJ2-7, with TRBD2 identical over 7 bases. This CDR3 has 14 residues. Trimming removed 2 bases from V and 11 bases from J; junction bases left unmatched: 13. Germline CDR1 SGHNT, CDR2 YYREEE (reference sequence). Here the CDR3 DNA reads TGTGCCAGCAGCTTCGGGTGGGCTAGCGGCCCGGAGTACTTC. It codes for CASSFGWASGPEYF.

The gene calls are TRBV4-3 and TRBJ1-2; possible D gene TRBD1, 5 bases. V lost 1 base to trimming and J lost 2 bases, with 14 bases between them. The CDR3 loop spans 16 amino acids. Germline CDR1 LGHNA, CDR2 YSLEER. As DNA, the CDR3 is TGCGCCAGCAGCCAAGGGGCAGGGATTGGGAACTATGGCTACACCTTC. Protein sequence: CASSQGAGIGNYGYTF.

This clone showed up just once. This rearrangement joins TRBV7-2 to TRBJ2-3, with 10 bases identical to TRBD1. Trimming removed 5 bases from V and 5 bases from J; junction bases left unmatched: 10. The CDR3 is 16 residues long. Germline-derived CDR1 and CDR2 are SGHTA and FQGNSA. CDR3 bases: TGTGCCAGCAGCACACCCGGGACAGGGGTGGGAGATACGCAGTATTTT. Translating gives CASSTPGTGVGDTQYF.

The V gene is TRBV4-2, the J gene TRBJ2-3; 11 bases fit TRBD2. The CDR3 runs 16 residues. Per germline, CDR1 LGHNA and CDR2 YNFKEQ. V trimming: 4 bases; J trimming: 1 base; junction bases outside the gene matches: 4. The CDR3 DNA reads TGTGCCAGCAGCCCAGGGGGACTAGCGGGCACAGATACGCAGTATTTT. Its translation: CASSPGGLAGTDTQYF.

This clone has more than one count but fewer than ten. The rearrangement links TRBV3-1 (or the pseudogene TRBV3-2) to TRBJ1-6; D ambiguous. V was clipped by 0 bases and J by 11 bases, with 14 bases between them. CDR1 is LGHDT and CDR2 is YNNKEL in the germline V gene (reference sequence). CDR3 size: 15 residues. The CDR3 loop is CASSQELLSGTPLHF. Written as DNA, the CDR3 is TGTGCCAGCAGCCAAGAACTCCTATCAGGCACACCCCTCCACTTT.

This clone has a handful of counts. The CDR3 region is CASSSLRTGGPHEQYF. The CDR3 nucleotides are TGTGCCAGCAGTTCGCTGAGGACGGGAGGCCCACACGAGCAGTACTTC. V is TRBV6-5 and J is TRBJ2-7; TRBD2 agrees at 7 bases. There are 16 residues in the CDR3. V lost 4 bases, J lost 5 bases, and 14 bases stayed unmatched. Germline V gene sequence: CDR1 MNHEY, CDR2 SVGAGI.

This chain uses TRBV6-6 with TRBJ1-2; D is possibly TRBD1 (5 bases). The germline gives CDR1 MNHNY, CDR2 SVGAGI (reference sequence). CDR3 length equals 14 residues. V was cut by 4 bases and J by 0 bases, with 9 bases left in between. The CDR3 loop reads CASSLATANYGYTF. DNA of the CDR3: TGTGCCAGCAGTTTAGCGACAGCTAACTATGGCTACACCTTC.

This clone counts as medium-sized (0.01 to 0.1%). V usage is TRBV19 and J usage is TRBJ1-3; D gene uncertain. The CDR3 covers 14 residues. Per the germline V gene, CDR1 is LNHDA and CDR2 is SQIVND (reference sequence). V lost 5 bases, J lost 5 bases, and 13 bases lay in between. The CDR3 region is CASSPQEARNTIYF. The CDR3 DNA is TGTGCCAGTAGTCCGCAGGAGGCCCGAAACACCATATATTTT. Looking up the rest from reference TRBV19 and TRBJ1-3 gives the full variable domain: DGGITQSPKYLFRKEGQNVTLSCEQNLNHDAMYWYRQDPGQGLRLIYYSQIVNDFQKGDIAEGYSVSREKKESFPLTVTSAQKNPTAFYLCASSPQEARNTIYFGEGSWLTVV.

The CDR3 nucleotides read TGTGCCAGCAGCTTAACCCGGACAGGGCGGGGAGGGGAGCTGTTTTTT. Protein: CASSLTRTGRGGELFF. The chain joins TRBV7-8 to TRBJ2-2; the match to TRBD1 covers 8 bases. Per germline, CDR1 SGHVS and CDR2 FQNEAQ. There are 16 residues in the CDR3. Trimming cost V 2 bases and J 8 bases; bases outside gene matches: 10.